The 14 T cell receptor beta chains presented below share a single source sample, sequenced in a study of shared clonotypes between healthy human individuals. Some clones are missing from TCRdb's copy, which holds only in-frame ones; the method was immunoSEQ multiplex PCR. The data contain about 2.4 million clones, more than 85% of them singletons. Sequenced material: naive CD4+ T cells from PBMCs. This sample's subset: CD45RA+ positively selected. The receptors were gathered from a man between 18 and 35 years old in good health. Some clones in this sample may be carry-over from other donors' samples.

The V and J genes are TRBV28 and TRBJ2-5, with D uncertain. This CDR3 has 13 residues. Germline CDR1 and CDR2: MDHEN and SYDVKM. With 3 bases removed from V and 1 base from J, the gap between germline ends came to 6 bases. CDR3 sequence reads: CASSLQIQETQYF. The CDR3 nucleotides are TGTGCCAGCAGTTTGCAGATCCAAGAGACCCAGTACTTC. Based on the CDR3 plus reference TRBV28 and TRBJ2-5, the full variable domain is DVKVTQSSRYLVKRTGEKVFLECVQDMDHENMFWYRQDPGLGLRLIYFSYDVKMKEKGDIPEGYSVSREKKERFSLILESASTNQTSMYLCASSLQIQETQYFGPGTRLLVL.

V gene TRBV28 combines with J gene TRBJ1-6, with D tentatively TRBD1 (6 bases). The CDR3 sequence is 16 residues long. Per the germline V gene, CDR1 is MDHEN and CDR2 is SYDVKM. The V end was cut by 6 bases, the J end by 5 bases, with 17 bases between. CDR3 in DNA: TGTGCCAGCAGCTCTCCTTCGGGACACCATAATTCACCCCTCCACTTT. Residues: CASSSPSGHHNSPLHF.

This chain uses TRBV6-1 with TRBJ2-7, with 8 bases matching TRBD1. This CDR3 has 14 residues. Per germline, CDR1 MNHNS and CDR2 SASEGT. Trimming cost V 6 bases and J 3 bases; bases outside gene matches: 7. CDR3 residues: CASRGDRISYEQYF. The CDR3 DNA reads TGTGCCAGCAGGGGGGACAGGATAAGCTACGAGCAGTACTTC.

The chain uses TRBV18 and TRBJ2-1; a weak D match, TRBD1 (6 bases). Germline lookup yields CDR1 KGHSH and CDR2 LQKENI. This CDR3 comprises 13 residues. V was clipped by 6 bases and J by 15 bases, with 21 bases between them. The CDR3 nucleotides read TGTGCCAGCTCCTCCTCCGCGCAGGACAGAAGGTTCTTC. Its protein product is CASSSSAQDRRFF.

V gene TRBV7-8 combines with J gene TRBJ1-3; D is unclear. Looked up from germline, CDR1 is SGHVS and CDR2 is FQNEAQ. This CDR3 contains 15 residues. Trimming removed 2 bases at V and 0 bases at J, with 8 bases between. DNA for the CDR3: TGTGCCAGCAGCTTATACGGACCCTCTGGAAACACCATATATTTT. Translation gives CASSLYGPSGNTIYF.

The rearrangement uses TRBV10-3 and TRBJ1-5; no reliable D call. CDR1 ENHRY and CDR2 SYGVKD come from the germline V gene. V gave up 3 bases and J gave up 3 bases, with 6 bases separating them. This CDR3 is built from 13 residues. In DNA form, the CDR3 reads TGTGCCATCAGTGACCACAACAATCAGCCCCAGCATTTT. This translates into CAISDHNNQPQHF.

The chain carries TRBV7-9 and TRBJ1-5, with no clear D. The CDR3 loop spans 14 amino acids. The germline CDR1 and CDR2 sequences are SEHNR and FQNEAQ (reference sequence). The germline V and J ends were trimmed by 6 bases and 7 bases, with 16 bases remaining between them. CDR3 sequence: CASSLGPAKQPQHF. The CDR3 region has the DNA TGTGCCAGCAGTCTCGGGCCCGCGAAACAGCCCCAGCATTTT.

The chain joins TRBV7-9 to TRBJ2-7; the match to TRBD1 covers 9 bases. The CDR3 length is 14 residues. V lost 4 bases and J lost 3; bases outside the gene matches: 4. Per the germline V gene, CDR1 is SEHNR and CDR2 is FQNEAQ (reference sequence). This CDR3 reads CASSSQGASYEQYF. CDR3 coding DNA: TGTGCCAGCAGCTCACAGGGGGCGAGCTACGAGCAGTACTTC.

The chain has TRBV15 and TRBJ2-7; D might be TRBD2 (6 bases). The CDR3 loop spans 15 amino acids. V was cut by 0 bases and J by 2 bases, with 11 bases left in between. Germline CDR1 and CDR2: LNHNV and YYDKDF (reference sequence). The CDR3 loop reads CATSRDRGSPYEQYF. CDR3 coding DNA: TGTGCCACCAGCAGAGATCGGGGGAGTCCCTACGAGCAGTACTTC.

This clone has a single count. The V call is TRBV6-6, the J call TRBJ1-3; D gene ambiguous. There are 14 residues in the CDR3. Germline loops: CDR1 MNHNY, CDR2 SVGAGI (reference sequence). V was clipped by 2 bases and J by 5 bases, with 10 bases between them. This chain's CDR3 is CASSYPPGRNTIYF. The CDR3 DNA reads as TGTGCCAGCAGTTACCCCCCCGGACGAAACACCATATATTTT.

J is TRBJ1-5 and V is TRBV28, with D perhaps TRBD1 (5 bases). Germline V lookup: CDR1 MDHEN, CDR2 SYDVKM. V lost 6 bases and J 4 bases, leaving 16 bases between the germline ends. The CDR3 spans 15 residues. CDR3 residues: CASSSGAGVNQPQHF. For the CDR3, the DNA is TGTGCCAGCAGCTCTGGGGCAGGAGTAAATCAGCCCCAGCATTTT. Filled out from reference TRBV28 and TRBJ1-5, the complete variable domain reads DVKVTQSSRYLVKRTGEKVFLECVQDMDHENMFWYRQDPGLGLRLIYFSYDVKMKEKGDIPEGYSVSREKKERFSLILESASTNQTSMYLCASSSGAGVNQPQHFGDGTRLSIL.

The rearrangement uses TRBV6-1 and TRBJ2-5, with D possibly being TRBD1 (6 bases). Trimming left V 7 bases short and J 1 base short, with 10 bases between. Germline V lookup: CDR1 MNHNS, CDR2 SASEGT. The CDR3 spans 13 residues. DNA for the CDR3: TGTGCCAGCAACCGACAGGTCCAAGAGACCCAGTACTTC. Translated: CASNRQVQETQYF.

This clone was seen a single time. The chain joins TRBV5-1 to TRBJ2-1; 9 bases match TRBD1. The germline gives CDR1 SGHRS, CDR2 YFSETQ. This CDR3 region has 15 residues. V trimming: 4 bases; J trimming: 9 bases; junction bases outside the gene matches: 11. Written as DNA, the CDR3 is TGCGCCAGCAGCACAACCGGGACAGGGTTTTTTGAGCAGTTCTTC. Its protein product is CASSTTGTGFFEQFF.

The chain carries TRBV19 and TRBJ1-2; 7 bases agree with TRBD1. Germline V CDR1 and CDR2: LNHDA, SQIVND (reference sequence). J was trimmed by 4 bases and V by 6 bases; bases with no gene match: 5. The CDR3 is made up of 13 amino acids. Here the CDR3 DNA reads TGTGCCAGTAGCGGACAGGCGACCTATGGCTACACCTTC. It translates to CASSGQATYGYTF.